Listed below are T cell receptor beta chains from one sample, sequenced in a study of cytomegalovirus exposure and HLA in healthy donors. Profiling relied on immunoSEQ multiplex PCR, and the TCRdb table lists in-frame clones only, not all of them. The sample holds roughly 80,000 clones, around two thirds seen once. The source material was PBMCs. Source of these receptors: a woman between 45 and 60 years old in good health and CMV-seropositive. CDR3s include the opening cysteine and the closing phenylalanine or tryptophan. The D gene is left open where the match is weak. Clone sizes are given selectively: once, few, many, or a class where the clone is expanded.

>TRBJ1-2|-|TRBV6-1|-
TGTGCCAGCCAGGAGGGAAATTACTATGGCTACACCTTC
CASQEGNYYGYTF
>TRBJ1-1|-|TRBV5-4|-
TGTGCCAGCAGCCCGACACCCCTGAACACTGAAGCTTTCTTT
CASSPTPLNTEAFF
>TRBJ1-2|-|TRBV29-1|TRBD1
TGCAGCGTTGATGTTGGCAGGGGGACTCGGGGCTACACCTTC
CSVDVGRGTRGYTF
>TRBJ1-6|-|TRBV7-9|TRBD1
TGTGCCAGCAGCCCGGACAGGGGGCTTGCGGCACCCCTCCACTTT
CASSPDRGLAAPLHF
>TRBJ2-1|few|TRBV25-1|TRBD1
TGTGCCAGCAGTGGGGGGACAGGGAACTACAATGAGCAGTTCTTC
CASSGGTGNYNEQFF
>TRBJ1-3|-|TRBV18|-
TGTGCCAGCTCACCACCGAGGTCAGATAAAAGAAACACCATATATTTT
CASSPPRSDKRNTIYF
>TRBJ2-3|-|TRBV6-4|TRBD2
TGTGCCAGCAGCGTCCTAGCGGGGGGGCCAGATACGCAGTATTTT
CASSVLAGGPDTQYF
>TRBJ1-4|few|TRBV2|-
TGTGCCACTTACATATCCCAGCTAGGACAGCCAGAAAAACTGTTTTTT
CATYISQLGQPEKLFF
>TRBJ1-1|-|TRBV19|-
TGTGCCAGTAGTATGAAAGAGGGTGGGAAAGCTTTCTTT
CASSMKEGGKAFF
>TRBJ2-3|-|TRBV7-3|TRBD2
TGTGCCAGCAGCTCTACTAGCGGCGACCTAGATACGCAGTATTTT
CASSSTSGDLDTQYF
>TRBJ2-6|-|TRBV27|-
TGTGCCAGCACAGAGGTGTCTGGGGCCAACGTCCTGACTTTC
CASTEVSGANVLTF
>TRBJ1-5|-|TRBV2|TRBD1
TGTGCCAGCAGTGACCGGACAGGGGGTCAGCCCCAGCATTTT
CASSDRTGGQPQHF
>TRBJ1-2|-|TRBV21-1|-
TGTGCCAGCAGAGTGCGTGATGGCTACACCTTC
CASRVRDGYTF
>TRBJ1-1|-|TRBV19|-
TGTGCCAGTCGACAGGCGAACACTGAAGCTTTCTTT
CASRQANTEAFF
>TRBJ1-1|-|TRBV4-1|TRBD1
TGCGCCAGCAGCCAAGATTTCTGGGACAGGGCACGAGCTTTCTTT
CASSQDFWDRARAFF
>TRBJ1-2|-|TRBV6-6|-
TGTGCCAGCAGTTCGGGGGGCGACTATGGCTACACCTTC
CASSSGGDYGYTF
>TRBJ2-5|-|TRBV6-1|-
TGTGCCAGCAGTGTAGTGAACACGGGTCGGACCCAGTACTTC
CASSVVNTGRTQYF
>TRBJ2-1|-|TRBV7-3|-
TGTGCCAGCAGCTTAGGCGGGGCGATTTACAATGAGCAGTTCTTC
CASSLGGAIYNEQFF
>TRBJ2-5|few|TRBV7-9|-
TGTGCCAGCAGCTCAAAACGGGGGGCGGGAGAGACCCAGTACTTC
CASSSKRGAGETQYF
>TRBJ2-1|-|TRBV6-5|-
TGTGCCAGCACGGAGGGGAGCGACAATGAGCAGTTCTTC
CASTEGSDNEQFF
>TRBJ1-5|-|TRBV5-6|-
TGTGCCAGCAGCTTGGGGGGCGGGGGACTTAGCAATCAGCCCCAGCATTTT
CASSLGGGGLSNQPQHF
>TRBJ1-4|-|TRBV4-1|TRBD1
TGCGCCAGCAGCCAAGGGGTACAGGGGGAAGGTGAAAAACTGTTTTTT
CASSQGVQGEGEKLFF
>TRBJ2-7|few|TRBV11-2|TRBD1
TGTGCCAGCAGCTTAGGTTCGGGACAGGCAGACTACGAGCAGTACTTC
CASSLGSGQADYEQYF
>TRBJ2-7|-|TRBV11-1|TRBD2
TGTGCCAGCAGCCCGACTAGCGGGGACCGCTACGAGCAGTACTTC
CASSPTSGDRYEQYF
>TRBJ1-2|-|TRBV5-1|TRBD1
TGCGCCAGCAGCCTGACAGGGGGACATGGCTACACCTTC
CASSLTGGHGYTF
>TRBJ2-7|-|TRBV10-3|TRBD1
TGTGCCGTCAACCAGGGGGCCGAGCAGTACTTC
CAVNQGAEQYF
>TRBJ1-2|-|TRBV5-1|-
TGCGCCAGCAGCTTATACGCGGATGGCTACACCTTC
CASSLYADGYTF
>TRBJ1-5|-|TRBV2|-
TGTGCCAGCAGTGAACTCAGGGGTGGAGGTCAGCCCCAGCATTTT
CASSELRGGGQPQHF
>TRBJ2-2|-|TRBV15|-
TGTGCCACCAGCAGAGGCGGAGGGGGCCGCACCGGGGAGCTGTTTTTT
CATSRGGGGRTGELFF
>TRBJ2-1|-|TRBV7-9|-
TGTGCCAGCAGCTTAAACCGGGAACTTTTATACAATGAGCAGTTCTTC
CASSLNRELLYNEQFF
>TRBJ2-3|few|TRBV6-5|-
TGTGCCAGCGGTCGCGGGGTGACAGATACGCAGTATTTT
CASGRGVTDTQYF
>TRBJ2-1|-|TRBV29-1|-
TGCAGCGGGGGAGGTTCCTACAATGAGCAGTTCTTC
CSGGGSYNEQFF
>TRBJ2-7|-|TRBV11-2|TRBD1
TGTGCCAGCAGCTTAGTAGGGACAGGTAACGACGAGCAGTACTTC
CASSLVGTGNDEQYF
>TRBJ2-2|-|TRBV7-9|-
TGTGCCACACCAGGCACCGGGGAGCTGTTTTTT
CATPGTGELFF
>TRBJ2-2|-|TRBV7-9|-
TGTGCCAGCAGCTTACGGGGGGCTGGGAACACCGGGGAGCTGTTTTTT
CASSLRGAGNTGELFF
>TRBJ1-5|-|TRBV2|TRBD1
TGTGCCAGCAGGTTGACAGGGGCGAGTCAGCCCCAGCATTTT
CASRLTGASQPQHF
>TRBJ1-2|few|TRBV7-8|-
TGTGCCAGCAGCTTCAGGCCCAGGGAAGACGGCTACACCTTC
CASSFRPREDGYTF
>TRBJ2-3|-|TRBV5-4|TRBD2
TGTGCCAGCAGCGGGGGGAGGGTTGTCTCCTTCACAGATACGCAGTATTTT
CASSGGRVVSFTDTQYF
>TRBJ2-3|-|TRBV10-1|TRBD1
TGCGCCAGCAGTGAAGGTCAGGGGGTTACAGATACGCAGTATTTT
CASSEGQGVTDTQYF
>TRBJ1-5|few|TRBV27|-
TGTGCCAGCAGTTCGAGGGTTAGGCAGCCCCAGCATTTT
CASSSRVRQPQHF
>TRBJ1-5|-|TRBV27|-
TGTGCCAGCAGTTTTAACAGGGTGAGCCAGCCCCAGCATTTT
CASSFNRVSQPQHF
>TRBJ1-1|-|TRBV4-1|-
TGCGCCAGCAGCCAAGATCGGGGCACTGAAGCTTTCTTT
CASSQDRGTEAFF
>TRBJ1-1|-|TRBV9|-
TGTGCCAGCAGTCAATTGAGGTCGACTACTGAAGCTTTCTTT
CASSQLRSTTEAFF
>TRBJ1-1|-|TRBV5-6|-
TGTGCCAGCAGCTTCGTAGCCGGGGGTGAAGCTTTCTTT
CASSFVAGGEAFF
>TRBJ2-5|-|TRBV5-1|-
TGCGCCAGCAGCTCGGTCGAAGAGACCCAGTACTTC
CASSSVEETQYF
>TRBJ2-1|-|TRBV7-3|-
TGTGCCAGCAGCTCCCCCCCTAGGTACAATGAGCAGTTCTTC
CASSSPPRYNEQFF
>TRBJ2-1|-|TRBV4-1|-
TGCGCCAGCAGCCAAGGATTGAGTGACAATGAGCAGTTCTTC
CASSQGLSDNEQFF
>TRBJ2-4|-|TRBV19|-
TGTGCCAGTCGACCGCCAGGGGCAGCGGGACACATTCAGTACTTC
CASRPPGAAGHIQYF
>TRBJ2-5|few|TRBV6-6|-
TGTGCCAGCTCATCCGGGACAAACAGGGAGACCCAGTACTTC
CASSSGTNRETQYF
>TRBJ1-1|-|TRBV28|-
TGTGCCAGCAGTTTCCGTCCCGGGGGGGCTACGGACACTGAAGCTTTCTTT
CASSFRPGGATDTEAFF
>TRBJ2-2|-|TRBV5-1|-
TGCGCCAGCAGACCGGCGGCGGGAACCGGGGAGCTGTTTTTT
CASRPAAGTGELFF